Each of the 24 T cell receptor beta chains below was sequenced from the same sample in a study of blood T cell repertoires in COVID-19. Some clones are missing from TCRdb's copy, which holds only in-frame ones; the method was immunoSEQ multiplex PCR. The sample has roughly 34,000 clones, approximately 90% seen once; the top ten hold approximately 41%. Source material: peripheral blood. Receptors were obtained from a man in his fifties or sixties with active or convalescent COVID-19.

The chain carries TRBV19 and TRBJ2-1; D remains unclear. Germline values: CDR1 LNHDA, CDR2 SQIVND (reference sequence). The ends were cut back, 5 bases at V and 3 bases at J, with 14 bases in the middle. The CDR3 is 15 residues long. The CDR3 region has the DNA TGTGCCAGTAGTCCCCTGGAGAAACTCTACAATGAGCAGTTCTTC. Translated, it gives CASSPLEKLYNEQFF.

A single count supports this clone. The chain is built from TRBV6-5 and TRBJ1-1; D call uncertain. This CDR3 has 14 residues. Trimming shortened V by 0 bases and J by 1 base, and 6 bases separated the two germline ends. CDR1 and CDR2 (germline): MNHEY, SVGAGI. In DNA, the CDR3 is TGTGCCAGCAGTTACTCGGCCAGGAACACTGAAGCTTTCTTT. Translating it yields CASSYSARNTEAFF.

The chain carries TRBV10-3 and TRBJ2-5, with TRBD1 matching 8 bases. The V gene's germline CDR1 is ENHRY and CDR2 SYGVKD. The CDR3 contains 16 residues. V lost 3 bases to trimming and J lost 1 base; unmatched junction nucleotides: 7. Here the CDR3 reads CAISEGTGKIQETQYF. CDR3 sequence (DNA): TGTGCCATCAGTGAAGGGACAGGAAAAATCCAAGAGACCCAGTACTTC.

This clone was recorded once. V is TRBV6-4 and J is TRBJ1-1; 10 positions agree with TRBD1. Germline values: CDR1 MRHNA, CDR2 SNTAGT. Trimming took 5 bases from V and 5 from J; bases not matched to a gene: 2. This CDR3 region has 13 residues. The CDR3 region has the DNA TGTGCCAGCAGTAGGACAGGGGGTACTGAAGCTTTCTTT. It translates to CASSRTGGTEAFF.

The CDR3, as DNA: TGTGCCAGCAGTCTGGACAGAACAAACACTGAAGCTTTCTTT. Its translation: CASSLDRTNTEAFF. The chain uses TRBV6-5 and TRBJ1-1, with D possibly being TRBD1 (6 bases). Germline V gene data show CDR1 as MNHEY and CDR2 as SVGAGI. The CDR3 consists of 14 residues. Trimming removed 5 bases from V and 2 bases from J, with 12 bases in between.

V gene TRBV6-6 combines with J gene TRBJ1-4; the D is unclear. Germline V gene data show CDR1 as MNHNY and CDR2 as SVGAGI (reference sequence). The length of the CDR3 is 12 residues. The ends were cut back, 8 bases at V and 4 bases at J, with 8 bases in the middle. The CDR3 sequence: CASFTVNEKLFF. The CDR3 coding sequence is TGTGCCAGCTTCACAGTTAATGAAAAACTGTTTTTT.

The chain uses TRBV14 and TRBJ1-2; weak D call: TRBD1 (6 bases). The CDR3 has 15 amino acids. From germline, CDR1 is SGHDN and CDR2 FVKESK. V gave up 4 bases and J gave up 3 bases, with 15 bases separating them. CDR3 DNA: TGTGCCAGCAGCCCGGTTCGGACAGATCACTATGGCTACACCTTC. Protein product: CASSPVRTDHYGYTF.

V gene TRBV10-3 combines with J gene TRBJ1-2, with 7 positions matching TRBD1. This CDR3 comprises 15 residues. The trim removed 4 bases at V and 0 bases at J, leaving 5 bases unmatched. The V gene's germline CDR1 is ENHRY and CDR2 SYGVKD. CDR3 residues: CAISGSTGSNYGYTF. In DNA form, the CDR3 reads TGTGCCATCAGTGGATCGACAGGGTCTAACTATGGCTACACCTTC.

This clone has a single count. J is TRBJ2-2 and V is TRBV19; D may be TRBD1 (6 bases). Germline V gene sequence: CDR1 LNHDA, CDR2 SQIVND (reference sequence). The V end was cut by 6 bases, the J end by 1 base, with 9 bases between. This CDR3 contains 14 residues. The CDR3 spells CASRRTVNTGELFF. For the CDR3, the DNA is TGTGCCAGTAGGAGGACAGTGAACACCGGGGAGCTGTTTTTT.

The chain links TRBV24-1 to TRBJ2-7; 9 bases fit TRBD1. CDR1 is KGHDR and CDR2 is SFDVKD in the germline V gene. The J segment lost 7 bases and the V segment lost 1 base, leaving 7 bases of the junction unmatched. The CDR3 is 15 amino acids. The CDR3 DNA reads TGTGCCACCAGTGATTTCCACAGGGGGCAACGAGAGCAGTACTTC. This codes for CATSDFHRGQREQYF.

The J gene is TRBJ2-7, the V gene TRBV3-1 (or the pseudogene TRBV3-2); 7 bases align to TRBD1. V was pared by 4 bases and J by 0 bases, with 6 bases of the junction left unmatched. This CDR3 is built from 15 residues. Germline assignment: CDR1 LGHDT and CDR2 YNNKEL (reference sequence). CDR3 loop: CASSRLQGSSYEQYF. The CDR3 nucleotides are TGTGCCAGCAGCCGCCTACAGGGGAGCTCCTACGAGCAGTACTTC.

This clone was seen once. This chain links TRBV23-1 with TRBJ2-3; TRBD2 matches 8 bases. TRBV23-1 is labeled an ORF, and its function is uncertain. CDR3 size: 18 residues. The V and J ends lost 7 bases and 0 bases, in that order; junction bases with no gene match: 15. The CDR3 is CASIRRVPSGRSTDTQYF. The CDR3 DNA reads as TGCGCCAGCATCAGAAGAGTACCTAGCGGGCGAAGCACAGATACGCAGTATTTT.

The genes are TRBV11-3 and TRBJ2-1; 7 nucleotides line up with TRBD2. CDR1 is SGHNT and CDR2 is YENEEA in the germline V gene. V gave up 5 bases and J gave up 6 bases; unmatched junction bases: 4. The CDR3 length is 13 residues. The CDR3 DNA is TGTGCCAGCAGCCCAGCGGGACCCAATGAGCAGTTCTTC. It encodes CASSPAGPNEQFF. The whole variable domain, remainder taken from reference TRBV11-3 and TRBJ2-1, is EAGVVQSPRYKIIEKKQPVAFWCNPISGHNTLYWYLQNLGQGPELLIRYENEEAVDDSQLPKDRFSAERLKGVDSTLKIQPAELGDSAVYLCASSPAGPNEQFFGPGTRLTVL.

The chain uses TRBV27 and TRBJ2-7, with D perhaps TRBD1 (6 bases). This CDR3 has 15 amino acids. CDR1 and CDR2 (germline): MNHEY, SMNVEV (reference sequence). With 1 base removed from V and 2 bases from J, the gap between germline ends came to 12 bases. CDR3 protein: CASSLLGDTAYEQYF. The DNA of the CDR3 is TGTGCCAGCAGTTTATTAGGGGACACTGCCTACGAGCAGTACTTC.

The chain has TRBV27 and TRBJ1-2; D uncertain. Germline lookup yields CDR1 MNHEY and CDR2 SMNVEV (reference sequence). This CDR3 is built from 10 residues. With 2 bases removed from V and 8 bases from J, the gap between germline ends came to 3 bases. The CDR3 coding sequence is TGTGCCAGCAGTTTAGGCGGCTACACCTTC. Protein sequence: CASSLGGYTF.

The V gene is TRBV10-1, the J gene TRBJ2-1; TRBD2 is a possible D gene (5 bases). The CDR3 runs to 13 residues. The germline V gene encodes CDR1 WNHNN and CDR2 SYGVQD (reference sequence). V lost 6 bases, J lost 8 bases, and 14 bases lay in between. For the CDR3, the DNA is TGCGCCAGCAGGTTCGCCGGAGGCGATGAGCAGTTCTTC. This encodes CASRFAGGDEQFF.

The chain combines TRBV7-3 with TRBJ2-3; 7 positions agree with TRBD1. The CDR3 runs to 13 residues. Losses at the gene ends were 6 bases for V and 1 base for J; bases not matched to a gene: 1. Per germline, CDR1 SGHTA and CDR2 FQGTGA. CDR3 region: CASRGTGTDTQYF. CDR3 sequence (DNA): TGTGCCAGCAGAGGGACAGGCACAGATACGCAGTATTTT.

The chain recombines TRBV25-1 with TRBJ2-3, with D uncertain. Trimming took off 5 bases at V and 0 bases at J, with 3 bases between the two ends. The CDR3 is 12 amino acids. The germline gives CDR1 MGHDK, CDR2 SYGVNS. In DNA, the CDR3 is TGTGCCAGCAGTACTAGCACAGATACGCAGTATTTT. Its protein product is CASSTSTDTQYF.

The rearrangement joins TRBV13 to TRBJ1-1, with 9 bases matching TRBD1. Germline CDR1 and CDR2: PRHDT and FYEKMQ (reference sequence). V trimming: 2 bases; J trimming: 5 bases; junction bases outside the gene matches: 12. This CDR3 has 17 residues. The CDR3 bases are TGTGCCAGCAGCTTAAGAAACAGGGGGCGCCGACGGACTGAAGCTTTCTTT. Translation: CASSLRNRGRRRTEAFF.

The J gene is TRBJ2-2, the V gene TRBV9; D is possibly TRBD2 (6 bases). Trimming removed 1 base from V and 6 bases from J, with 16 bases in between. This CDR3 comprises 16 residues. Germline lookup yields CDR1 SGDLS and CDR2 YYNGEE. CDR3 sequence (DNA): TGTGCCAGCAGCGTACAGGCGGGATTAGACCCCGGGGAGCTGTTTTTT. The encoded protein is CASSVQAGLDPGELFF.

V and J are TRBV27 and TRBJ1-2, with 9 bases that match TRBD1. The CDR3 extends over 16 amino acids. After removal of 4 bases from V and 2 bases from J, the junction contained 8 bases not matched to a gene. Germline V CDR1 and CDR2: MNHEY, SMNVEV (reference sequence). The CDR3 DNA follows: TGTGCCAGCAGTTGGCTGAAGGGACAGGGCAACTATGGCTACACCTTC. This translates into CASSWLKGQGNYGYTF.

The chain carries TRBV11-2 and TRBJ1-1, with D hard to call. Germline lookup yields CDR1 SGHAT and CDR2 FQNNGV. The CDR3 has 15 amino acids. Trimming shortened V by 2 bases and J by 6 bases, and 16 bases separated the two germline ends. CDR3: CASSLLDRQAAEAFF. CDR3 DNA: TGTGCCAGCAGCTTATTAGACCGGCAAGCGGCTGAAGCTTTCTTT.

The rearrangement links TRBV5-1 to TRBJ1-1; a possible D gene is TRBD1 (5 bases). The CDR3 consists of 14 residues. Germline V gene data show CDR1 as SGHRS and CDR2 as YFSETQ. The V gene lost 0 bases and the J gene lost 1 base, with 7 bases spanning the gap. Here the CDR3 DNA reads TGCGCCAGCAGCTTGGGACAGACGAACACTGAAGCTTTCTTT. Translating gives CASSLGQTNTEAFF.

This clone was observed a few times. The chain links TRBV4-1 to TRBJ1-1, with a possible D match to TRBD1 (5 bases). Germline V gene sequence: CDR1 MGHRA, CDR2 YSYEKL. This CDR3 has 14 amino acids. The ends were cut back, 5 bases at V and 7 bases at J, with 17 bases in the middle. The CDR3 nucleotides are TGCGCCAGCAGCTCGCGGACAACCCGCTTTGAAGCTTTCTTT. This encodes CASSSRTTRFEAFF.